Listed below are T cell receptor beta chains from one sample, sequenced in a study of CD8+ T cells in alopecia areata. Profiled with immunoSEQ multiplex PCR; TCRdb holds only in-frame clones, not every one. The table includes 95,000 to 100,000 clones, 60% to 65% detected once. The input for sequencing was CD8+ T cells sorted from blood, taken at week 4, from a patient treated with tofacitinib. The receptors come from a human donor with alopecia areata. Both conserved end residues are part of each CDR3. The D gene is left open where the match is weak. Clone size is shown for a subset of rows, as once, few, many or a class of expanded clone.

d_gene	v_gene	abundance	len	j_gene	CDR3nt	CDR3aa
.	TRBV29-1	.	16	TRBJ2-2	TGCAGCGTTGAAGGGGAGGCGGGACAAAACACCGGGGAGCTGTTTTTT	CSVEGEAGQNTGELFF
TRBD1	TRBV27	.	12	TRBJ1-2	TGTGCCAGCAGACAGGGGGCGCGCGGCTACACCTTC	CASRQGARGYTF
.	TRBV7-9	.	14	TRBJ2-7	TGTGCCAGCAGCCAGGAACATCCCGGAGACGAGCAGTACTTC	CASSQEHPGDEQYF
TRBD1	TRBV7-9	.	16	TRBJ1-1	TGTGCCAGCAGTCCCGGGACAGGGGGTACGAACACTGAAGCTTTCTTT	CASSPGTGGTNTEAFF
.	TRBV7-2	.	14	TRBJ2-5	TGTGCCAGCAGCGACGCGGGGATCCAAGAGACCCAGTACTTC	CASSDAGIQETQYF
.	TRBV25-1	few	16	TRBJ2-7	TGTGCCAGCAGTGCTTACAGACCCACGGGAAGCTACGAGCAGTACTTC	CASSAYRPTGSYEQYF
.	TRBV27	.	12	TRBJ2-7	TGTGCCAGCAGACGTCCCGCGGGAGAGCAGTACTTC	CASRRPAGEQYF
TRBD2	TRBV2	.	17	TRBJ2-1	TGTGCCAGCAGTGAAGACTGGACTAGCGGGGGGGCCAATGAGCAGTTCTTC	CASSEDWTSGGANEQFF
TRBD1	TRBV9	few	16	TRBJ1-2	TGTGCCAGCTCCCAGGACAGGACGGAACTGCTCTATGGCTACACCTTC	CASSQDRTELLYGYTF
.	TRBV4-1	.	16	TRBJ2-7	TGCGCCAGCAGCCAAGATCTTCCGGGGCCCTCCTACGAGCAGTACTTC	CASSQDLPGPSYEQYF
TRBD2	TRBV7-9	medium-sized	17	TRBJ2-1	TGTGCCAGCAGATCCGGACTAGCGGGGGCCTCCTACAATGAGCAGTTCTTC	CASRSGLAGASYNEQFF
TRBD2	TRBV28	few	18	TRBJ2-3	TGTGCCAGCAGCCCAACCACTAGCGGGAGTTTGGGCACAGATACGCAGTATTTT	CASSPTTSGSLGTDTQYF
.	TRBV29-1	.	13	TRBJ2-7	TGCAGCGTTGAGACGGGCAGCTCCTACGAGCAGTACTTC	CSVETGSSYEQYF
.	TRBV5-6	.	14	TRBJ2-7	TGTGCCAGCAGCCCCGGGGGAGCCACGAGCGAGCAGTACTTC	CASSPGGATSEQYF
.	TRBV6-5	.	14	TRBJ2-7	TGTGCCACCCGGACCAGAAACATGGAATACGAGCAGTACTTC	CATRTRNMEYEQYF
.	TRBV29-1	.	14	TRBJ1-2	TGCAGCGTTGAAGAATCTTCGGTGGGACTTGGCTACACCTTC	CSVEESSVGLGYTF